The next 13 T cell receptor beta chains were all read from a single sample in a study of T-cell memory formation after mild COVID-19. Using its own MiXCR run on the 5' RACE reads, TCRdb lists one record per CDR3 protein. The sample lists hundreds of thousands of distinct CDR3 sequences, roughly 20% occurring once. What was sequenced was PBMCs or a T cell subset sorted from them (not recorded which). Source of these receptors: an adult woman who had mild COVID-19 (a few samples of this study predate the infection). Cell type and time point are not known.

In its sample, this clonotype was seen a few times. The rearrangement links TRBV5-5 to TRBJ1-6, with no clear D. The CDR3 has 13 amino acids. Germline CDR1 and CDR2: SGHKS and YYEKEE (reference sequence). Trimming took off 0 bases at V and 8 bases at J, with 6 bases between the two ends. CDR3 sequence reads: CASSLAADSPLHF. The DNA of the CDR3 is TGTGCCAGCAGCTTGGCCGCGGATTCACCCCTCCACTTT.

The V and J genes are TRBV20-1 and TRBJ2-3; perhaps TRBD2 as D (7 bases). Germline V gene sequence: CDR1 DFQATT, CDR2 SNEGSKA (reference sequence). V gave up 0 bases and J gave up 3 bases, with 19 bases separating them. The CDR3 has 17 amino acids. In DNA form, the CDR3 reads TGCAGTGCTAGAGATCGGAGGGGGGGCCGTACGACAGATACGCAGTATTTT. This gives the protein CSARDRRGGRTTDTQYF.

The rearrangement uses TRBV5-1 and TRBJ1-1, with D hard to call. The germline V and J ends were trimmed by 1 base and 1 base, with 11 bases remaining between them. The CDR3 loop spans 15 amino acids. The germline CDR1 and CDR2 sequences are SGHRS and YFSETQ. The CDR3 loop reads CASSLLGDPNTEAFF. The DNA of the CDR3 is TGCGCCAGCAGCTTGTTAGGTGATCCGAACACTGAAGCTTTCTTT.

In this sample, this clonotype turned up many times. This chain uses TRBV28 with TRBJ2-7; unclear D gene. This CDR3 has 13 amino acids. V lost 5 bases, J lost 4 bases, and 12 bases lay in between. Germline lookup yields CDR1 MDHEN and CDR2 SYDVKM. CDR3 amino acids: CASSKSDGYEQYF. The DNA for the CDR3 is TGTGCCAGCAGTAAATCGGACGGGTACGAGCAGTACTTC.

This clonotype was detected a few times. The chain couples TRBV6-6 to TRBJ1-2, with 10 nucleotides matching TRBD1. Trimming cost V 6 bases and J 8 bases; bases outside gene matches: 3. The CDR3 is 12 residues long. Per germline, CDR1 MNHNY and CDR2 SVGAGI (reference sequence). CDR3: CASSGTGEGYTF. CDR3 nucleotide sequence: TGTGCCAGCAGCGGGACAGGGGAAGGCTACACCTTC.

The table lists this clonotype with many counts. Here the CDR3 DNA reads TGTGCCAGCAGGCGACAGGGATGGAATCAGCCCCAGCATTTT. This sequence encodes CASRRQGWNQPQHF. The V and J genes are TRBV7-2 and TRBJ1-5; 7 nucleotides match TRBD1. The CDR3 has 14 residues. V lost 6 bases, J lost 4 bases, and 6 bases stayed unmatched. Germline CDR1 is SGHTA and CDR2 is FQGNSA.

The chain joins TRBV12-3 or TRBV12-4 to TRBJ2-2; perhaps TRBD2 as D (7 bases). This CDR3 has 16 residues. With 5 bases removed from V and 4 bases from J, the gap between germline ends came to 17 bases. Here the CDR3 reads CASSPHGGAPTGELFF. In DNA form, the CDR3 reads TGTGCCAGCAGTCCCCATGGGGGGGCCCCCACCGGGGAGCTGTTTTTT.

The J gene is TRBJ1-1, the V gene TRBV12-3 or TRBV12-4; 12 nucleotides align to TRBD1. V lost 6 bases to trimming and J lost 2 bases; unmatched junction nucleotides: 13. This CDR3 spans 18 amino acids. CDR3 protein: CASSTGTGGVGYNTEAFF. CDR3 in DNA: TGTGCCAGCAGCACGGGGACAGGGGGCGTCGGGTATAACACTGAAGCTTTCTTT.

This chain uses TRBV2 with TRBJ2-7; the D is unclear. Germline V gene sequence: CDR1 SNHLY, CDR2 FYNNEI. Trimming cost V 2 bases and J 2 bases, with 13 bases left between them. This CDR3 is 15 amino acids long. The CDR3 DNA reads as TGTGCCAGCAGTGAATTGTGGGTCTCGACCTACGAGCAGTACTTC. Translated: CASSELWVSTYEQYF.

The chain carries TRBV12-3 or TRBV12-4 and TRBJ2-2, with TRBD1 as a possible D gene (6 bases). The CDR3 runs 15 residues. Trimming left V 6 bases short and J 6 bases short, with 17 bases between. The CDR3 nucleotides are TGTGCCAGCAGAACCGCCAGGGGACGGCCCGGGGAGCTGTTTTTT. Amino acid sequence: CASRTARGRPGELFF.

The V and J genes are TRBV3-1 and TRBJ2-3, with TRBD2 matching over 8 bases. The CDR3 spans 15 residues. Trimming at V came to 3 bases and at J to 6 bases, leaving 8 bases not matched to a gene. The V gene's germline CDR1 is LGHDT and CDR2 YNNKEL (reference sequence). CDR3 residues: CASSQDSGEVDTQYF. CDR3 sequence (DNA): TGTGCCAGCAGCCAGGATAGCGGGGAGGTTGATACGCAGTATTTT.

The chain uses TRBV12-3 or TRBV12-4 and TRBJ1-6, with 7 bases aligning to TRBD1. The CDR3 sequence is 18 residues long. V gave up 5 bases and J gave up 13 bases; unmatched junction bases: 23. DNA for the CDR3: TGTGCCAGCAGTCTGAACCCTCCCGACAGGGCCCAGCCCGATCCCCTCCACTTT. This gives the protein CASSLNPPDRAQPDPLHF.

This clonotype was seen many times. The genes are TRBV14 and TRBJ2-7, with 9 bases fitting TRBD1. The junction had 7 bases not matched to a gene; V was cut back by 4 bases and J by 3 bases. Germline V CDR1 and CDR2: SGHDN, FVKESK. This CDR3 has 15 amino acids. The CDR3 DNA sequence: TGTGCCAGCAGCCGTCCGGGACAGGGATACTACGAGCAGTACTTC. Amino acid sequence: CASSRPGQGYYEQYF.